These 18 T cell receptor beta chains were all obtained from the same sample, sequenced in a study of shared clonotypes between healthy human individuals. Data came from immunoSEQ multiplex PCR; TCRdb stores just in-frame clones and leaves some out. This table has over 1.5 million clones, 95% to 99% appearing once. Input material: naive CD4+ T cells sorted from blood. Subset meaning: CD45RA+ positively selected. These receptor sequences come from a man aged 25-40 years in good health.

CDR3 DNA sequence: TGTGCCAGCTCACCAAGGGGGAAGGGGGAGTACGAGCAGTACTTC. Translating it yields CASSPRGKGEYEQYF. The J gene is TRBJ2-7, the V gene TRBV18, with D maybe TRBD1 (6 bases). Germline CDR1 KGHSH, CDR2 LQKENI. The CDR3 length is 15 residues. With 2 bases removed from V and 4 bases from J, the gap between germline ends came to 15 bases.

Note on this clone: A read error may produce the germline difference seen at one junction end. The genes are TRBV5-1 and TRBJ2-5, with TRBD2 as a possible D gene (7 bases). This CDR3 has 13 amino acids. The germline V gene encodes CDR1 SGHRS and CDR2 YFSETQ. The CDR3 loop is CASRLGGRETQYF. Written as DNA, the CDR3 is TGCGCCAGCAGATTGGGGGGGCGAGAGACCCAGTACTTC.

In its sample, this clone was seen once. The CDR3 loop is CASTSGGYEQFF. The DNA of the CDR3 is TGTGCCAGCACATCAGGAGGGTATGAGCAGTTCTTC. This rearrangement joins TRBV28 to TRBJ2-1; D is possibly TRBD2 (6 bases). V lost 7 bases and J 8 bases, leaving 12 bases between the germline ends. This CDR3 region has 12 residues. Germline V lookup: CDR1 MDHEN, CDR2 SYDVKM.

V usage is TRBV27 and J usage is TRBJ2-1, with D unresolved. The CDR3 has 12 residues. With 3 bases removed from V and 5 bases from J, the gap between germline ends came to 5 bases. CDR1 and CDR2 (germline): MNHEY, SMNVEV (reference sequence). This chain's CDR3 is CASSFQDNEQFF. The CDR3 DNA sequence: TGTGCCAGCAGTTTTCAAGACAATGAGCAGTTCTTC.

This sequence joins TRBV14 and TRBJ2-4, with 10 bases fitting TRBD2. The CDR3 totals 16 residues. Germline V gene sequence: CDR1 SGHDN, CDR2 FVKESK. The ends lost 2 bases at V and 6 bases at J; junction bases unmatched: 7. CDR3 residues: CASSQISGRAGNIQYF. CDR3 DNA: TGTGCCAGCAGCCAAATAAGCGGGAGGGCCGGAAACATTCAGTACTTC.

This chain links TRBV9 with TRBJ2-1; a weak D match, TRBD2 (5 bases). The ends were cut back, 0 bases at V and 0 bases at J, with 13 bases in the middle. CDR3 size: 17 residues. CDR1 and CDR2 (germline): SGDLS, YYNGEE. This chain's CDR3 is CASSVGPSLSSYNEQFF. The CDR3 coding sequence is TGTGCCAGCAGCGTAGGCCCTAGCTTGAGCTCCTACAATGAGCAGTTCTTC.

This sequence joins TRBV5-1 and TRBJ2-1; TRBD2 aligns across 11 bases. Germline V gives CDR1 SGHRS, CDR2 YFSETQ. CDR3 length equals 13 residues. Trimming at V came to 6 bases and at J to 7 bases, leaving 3 bases not matched to a gene. CDR3 sequence reads: CASMASGRNEQFF. The CDR3 coding sequence is TGCGCCAGCATGGCTAGCGGGAGGAATGAGCAGTTCTTC.

The V call is TRBV6-5, the J call TRBJ1-2, with a tentative D call TRBD1 (5 bases). Germline CDR1 MNHEY, CDR2 SVGAGI. The V and J ends lost 7 bases and 8 bases respectively, with 17 bases between them. The CDR3 is made up of 13 amino acids. The CDR3 bases are TGTGCCAGCACTATAGGGGCCGGATGGGGCTACACCTTC. Encoded protein: CASTIGAGWGYTF.

The chain joins TRBV4-3 to TRBJ1-2; TRBD1 aligns across 8 bases. The CDR3 consists of 15 residues. In germline, CDR1 is LGHNA, CDR2 YSLEER. Trimming cost V 4 bases and J 2 bases; bases outside gene matches: 6. CDR3 coding DNA: TGCGCCAGCAGCCGAGACAGGGGATCAAACTATGGCTACACCTTC. Encoded protein: CASSRDRGSNYGYTF.

The chain couples TRBV28 to TRBJ1-5; D uncertain. CDR1 is MDHEN, CDR2 SYDVKM, per germline. V was clipped by 1 base and J by 0 bases, with 10 bases between them. The CDR3 extends over 16 amino acids. The CDR3 coding sequence is TGTGCCAGCAGTTTATTGGTACAGTATAGCAATCAGCCCCAGCATTTT. As protein: CASSLLVQYSNQPQHF.

The chain recombines TRBV28 with TRBJ2-7; D is perhaps TRBD2 (5 bases). The CDR3 spans 15 residues. CDR1 and CDR2 from the germline V gene are MDHEN and SYDVKM. The germline V and J ends were trimmed by 3 bases and 5 bases, with 17 bases remaining between them. Here the CDR3 DNA reads TGTGCCAGCAGTTTCCAACGGCGGCCCGGGGACGAGCAGTACTTC. It is translated as CASSFQRRPGDEQYF.

This rearrangement joins TRBV2 to TRBJ2-7, with 11 bases that match TRBD2. The V gene's germline CDR1 is SNHLY and CDR2 FYNNEI. With V trimmed by 8 bases and J by 3 bases, 3 bases remained unmatched. CDR3 length: 13 residues. The CDR3 DNA is TGTGCCAGCTGTAGCGGGGGGGACTACGAGCAGTACTTC. Protein product: CASCSGGDYEQYF.

The chain carries TRBV19 and TRBJ2-7; no definite D call. Per germline, CDR1 LNHDA and CDR2 SQIVND (reference sequence). Deletions cut 7 bases from V and 3 bases from J, with 10 bases between. CDR3 length: 12 amino acids. The CDR3 is CASISADYEQYF. The CDR3 DNA reads TGTGCCAGTATTTCGGCGGACTACGAGCAGTACTTC.

The V call is TRBV10-3, the J call TRBJ2-3; D may be TRBD2 (5 bases). The CDR3 loop spans 12 amino acids. Germline V CDR1 and CDR2: ENHRY, SYGVKD. V lost 3 bases, J lost 6 bases, and 7 bases lay in between. The DNA for the CDR3 is TGTGCCATCAGTGACGGCGGGGATACGCAGTATTTT. Translation gives CAISDGGDTQYF.

The rearrangement links TRBV5-1 to TRBJ1-5; D remains ambiguous. Trimming stripped 4 bases from V and 2 bases from J, with 13 bases between. The CDR3 consists of 15 residues. Germline V gene sequence: CDR1 SGHRS, CDR2 YFSETQ. The CDR3: CASSRDYGGNQPQHF. The CDR3 nucleotides are TGCGCCAGCAGCCGGGATTACGGAGGCAATCAGCCCCAGCATTTT.

The chain links TRBV5-1 to TRBJ1-3; D is perhaps TRBD1 (5 bases). Trimming removed 0 bases from V and 0 bases from J, with 13 bases in between. Looked up from germline, CDR1 is SGHRS and CDR2 is YFSETQ. This CDR3 spans 17 amino acids. The CDR3 nucleotides are TGCGCCAGCAGCTTGGTTGGGGGAGACAACTCTGGAAACACCATATATTTT. The encoded protein is CASSLVGGDNSGNTIYF.

This clone occurred once. The chain couples TRBV7-2 to TRBJ2-7; no reliable D call. Trimming removed 4 bases from V and 8 bases from J, with 9 bases in between. This CDR3 is built from 11 residues. Germline V gene sequence: CDR1 SGHTA, CDR2 FQGNSA. The CDR3 here is CASSSDNQQYF. As DNA, the CDR3 is TGTGCCAGCAGCTCCGATAACCAGCAGTACTTC. Full variable domain (missing parts from reference TRBV7-2 and TRBJ2-7): GAGVSQSPSNKVTEKGKDVELRCDPISGHTALYWYRQSLGQGLEFLIYFQGNSAPDKSGLPSDRFSAERTGGSVSTLTIQRTQQEDSAVYLCASSSDNQQYFGPGTRLTVT.

J is TRBJ2-7 and V is TRBV5-1, with D possibly TRBD1 on 8 matching bases. The CDR3 loop spans 16 amino acids. Germline V gives CDR1 SGHRS, CDR2 YFSETQ. Trimming stripped 4 bases from V and 4 bases from J, with 21 bases between. CDR3 amino acids: CASSQTGRQGAYEQYF. The DNA for the CDR3 is TGCGCCAGCAGCCAGACCGGGAGGCAGGGGGCTTACGAGCAGTACTTC. The complete variable domain, with remaining parts taken from reference TRBV5-1 and TRBJ2-7, reads KAGVTQTPRYLIKTRGQQVTLSCSPISGHRSVSWYQQTPGQGLQFLFEYFSETQRNKGNFPGRFSGRQFSNSRSEMNVSTLELGDSALYLCASSQTGRQGAYEQYFGPGTRLTVT.